This TCR beta chain was identified during a study of blood T cell repertoires in COVID-19. The overall study: Samples came from the United States, Italy and Spain, spanning acute and convalescent COVID-19. Sources were T cells, B-cell-depleted T cells, or PBMCs; the material itself was cDNA or gDNA.

Germline V gene sequence: CDR1 KGHSH, CDR2 LQKENI. The CDR3 runs to 14 residues. J gave up 5 bases and V 2 bases, and 5 bases lay outside the gene matches. As originally analysed: Reference gene primer amplification gave nucleated cell count estimates. The data were produced by immunoSEQ multiplex PCR, yet TCRdb's version contains in-frame clones alone and is incomplete. The V and J calls and clone size come from that table; D and trimming were worked out from the DNA. The data contain 50,000 to 65,000 clones, roughly 71% of them singletons. Sequencing used peripheral blood. The TCR comes from a woman aged 45-59 years with active or convalescent COVID-19. V is TRBV18 and J is TRBJ2-7; 8 bases align to TRBD1. This chain's CDR3 is CASSPLQGAHEQYF. The CDR3 nucleotides are TGTGCCAGCTCACCATTGCAGGGGGCCCACGAGCAGTACTTC.